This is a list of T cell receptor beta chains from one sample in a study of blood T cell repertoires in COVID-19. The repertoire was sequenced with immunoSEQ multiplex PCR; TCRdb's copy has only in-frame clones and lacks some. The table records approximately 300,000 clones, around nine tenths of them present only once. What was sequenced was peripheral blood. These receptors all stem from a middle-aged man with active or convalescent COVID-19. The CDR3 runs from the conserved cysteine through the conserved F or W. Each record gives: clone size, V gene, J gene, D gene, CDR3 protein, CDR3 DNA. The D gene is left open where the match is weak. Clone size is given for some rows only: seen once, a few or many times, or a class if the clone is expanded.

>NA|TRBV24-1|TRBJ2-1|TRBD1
CATSDFEGASYNEQFF
TGTGCCACCAGTGATTTTGAGGGGGCGTCCTACAATGAGCAGTTCTTC
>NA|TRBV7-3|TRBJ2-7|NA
CASSRTSIHEQYF
TGTGCCAGCAGCCGTACTAGTATCCACGAGCAGTACTTC
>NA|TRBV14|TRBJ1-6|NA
CASSGQGIMSSPLHF
TGTGCCAGCAGCGGGCAGGGAATTATGTCTTCACCCCTCCACTTT
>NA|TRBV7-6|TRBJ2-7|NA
CASSLDAGVVGEQYF
TGTGCCAGCAGCTTAGACGCAGGGGTCGTTGGCGAGCAGTACTTC
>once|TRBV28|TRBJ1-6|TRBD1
CASSSGQGDSPLHF
TGTGCCAGCAGTTCAGGACAGGGCGATTCACCCCTCCACTTT
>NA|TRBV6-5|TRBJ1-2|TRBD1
CASSYRDRGYGYTF
TGTGCCAGCAGTTACCGGGACAGGGGCTATGGCTACACCTTC
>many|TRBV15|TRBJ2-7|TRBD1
CATSRDRTGKGEQYF
TGTGCCACCAGCAGAGATCGGACAGGGAAGGGCGAGCAGTACTTC
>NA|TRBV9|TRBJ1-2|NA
CASSARQLQTDGYTF
TGTGCCAGCAGCGCACGACAGCTTCAAACCGATGGCTACACCTTC
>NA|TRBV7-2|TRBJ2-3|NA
CASSPAFSLISTDTQYF
TGTGCCAGCAGCCCCGCCTTTAGTCTTATCTCCACAGATACGCAGTATTTT
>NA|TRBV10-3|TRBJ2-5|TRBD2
CAISDPRGVTSGSSPETQYF
TGTGCCATCAGTGATCCGCGGGGGGTAACTAGCGGGAGTTCCCCAGAGACCCAGTACTTC
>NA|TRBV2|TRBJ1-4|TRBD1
CASRAGSAGGWLFF
TGTGCCAGCAGGGCCGGGTCTGCAGGGGGTTGGCTGTTTTTT
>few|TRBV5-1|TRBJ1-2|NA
CASSLVFRGAGGYTF
TGCGCCAGCAGCTTGGTTTTTCGGGGGGCAGGAGGCTACACCTTC
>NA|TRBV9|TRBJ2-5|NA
CASSQGASGRETQYF
TGTGCCAGCAGCCAAGGGGCCTCTGGACGGGAGACCCAGTACTTC
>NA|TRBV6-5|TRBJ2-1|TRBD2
CASTHGAGGGLSGFF
TGTGCCAGCACTCATGGGGCGGGAGGGGGGTTAAGCGGGTTCTTC
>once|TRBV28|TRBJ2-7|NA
CASSPRGATYEQYF
TGTGCCAGCAGCCCCCGGGGGGCAACTTACGAGCAGTACTTC
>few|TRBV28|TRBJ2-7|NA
CASTYGYEQYF
TGTGCCAGCACCTATGGCTACGAGCAGTACTTC
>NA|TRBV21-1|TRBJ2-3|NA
CASSRSPPDTQYF
TGTGCCAGCAGCAGGAGCCCCCCAGATACGCAGTATTTT
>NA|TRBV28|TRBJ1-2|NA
CASQDSPNYGYTF
TGTGCCAGTCAAGACAGTCCTAACTATGGCTACACCTTC
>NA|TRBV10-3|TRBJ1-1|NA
CAISERRGETKAFF
TGTGCCATCAGTGAGAGACGTGGAGAGACCAAAGCTTTCTTT
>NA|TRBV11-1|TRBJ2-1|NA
CASSLEGAGNEQFF
TGTGCCAGCAGCTTGGAGGGGGCAGGCAATGAGCAGTTCTTC
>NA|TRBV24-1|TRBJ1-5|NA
CATSDPGHPNQPQHF
TGTGCCACCAGTGATCCGGGACACCCAAATCAGCCCCAGCATTTT
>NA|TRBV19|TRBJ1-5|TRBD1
CATKGQANQPQHF
TGTGCCACCAAAGGACAGGCAAATCAGCCCCAGCATTTT
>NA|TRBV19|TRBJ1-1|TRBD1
CASSTIYTGVWTEAFF
TGTGCCAGTAGTACCATCTACACAGGGGTGTGGACTGAAGCTTTCTTT
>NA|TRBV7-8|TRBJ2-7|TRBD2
CASSAGLAGIYEQYF
TGTGCCAGCAGCGCCGGACTAGCGGGCATATACGAGCAGTACTTC
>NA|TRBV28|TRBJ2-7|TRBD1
CASSGDRAYEQYF
TGTGCCAGCAGTGGGGACAGAGCCTACGAGCAGTACTTC
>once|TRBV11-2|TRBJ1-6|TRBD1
CASSRQTGGNSPLHF
TGTGCCAGCAGCCGACAGACAGGGGGCAATTCACCCCTCCACTTT
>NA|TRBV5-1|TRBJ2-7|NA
CASRGGIAYEQYF
TGCGCCAGCAGAGGCGGAATCGCTTACGAGCAGTACTTC
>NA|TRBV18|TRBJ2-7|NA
CASSPSASAAYEQYF
TGTGCCAGCTCACCATCTGCTTCAGCGGCCTACGAGCAGTACTTC
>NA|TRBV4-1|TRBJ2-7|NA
CASSHGIQPDEQYF
TGCGCCAGCAGCCACGGGATCCAACCCGACGAGCAGTACTTC
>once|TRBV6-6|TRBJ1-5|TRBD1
CASSQQGGQPQHF
TGTGCCAGCAGTCAACAGGGGGGGCAGCCCCAGCATTTT
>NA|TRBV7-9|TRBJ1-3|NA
CASRRFRAYYSGNTIYF
TGTGCCAGCCGCCGGTTTCGCGCATATTACTCTGGAAACACCATATATTTT
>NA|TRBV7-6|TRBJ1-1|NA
CASSQGYGILEAFF
TGTGCCAGCAGCCAGGGGTACGGGATCCTTGAAGCTTTCTTT
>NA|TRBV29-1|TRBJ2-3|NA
CSTRSGRSTDTQYF
TGCAGCACCCGCTCGGGGAGAAGCACAGATACGCAGTATTTT
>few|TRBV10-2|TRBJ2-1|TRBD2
CASRILAGAYNEQFF
TGCGCCAGCAGGATACTAGCGGGAGCTTACAATGAGCAGTTCTTC
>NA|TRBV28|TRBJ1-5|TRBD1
CASSFVGTDDNQPQHF
TGTGCCAGCAGTTTTGTGGGGACAGACGACAATCAGCCCCAGCATTTT
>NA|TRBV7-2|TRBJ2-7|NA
CASSAVNSYEQYF
TGTGCCAGCAGCGCCGTGAACAGCTACGAGCAGTACTTC
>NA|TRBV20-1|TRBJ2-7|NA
CSASLLFDYEQYF
TGCAGTGCTAGTTTACTATTCGACTACGAGCAGTACTTC
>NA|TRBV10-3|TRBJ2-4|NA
CAISEALAKNIQYF
TGTGCCATCAGTGAGGCGCTAGCCAAAAACATTCAGTACTTC
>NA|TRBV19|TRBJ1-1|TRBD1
CASSHRGLDTEAFF
TGTGCCAGTAGTCACAGGGGGCTCGACACTGAAGCTTTCTTT
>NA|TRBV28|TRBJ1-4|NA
CASRSPGEKLFF
TGTGCCAGCAGGAGCCCGGGAGAAAAACTGTTTTTT